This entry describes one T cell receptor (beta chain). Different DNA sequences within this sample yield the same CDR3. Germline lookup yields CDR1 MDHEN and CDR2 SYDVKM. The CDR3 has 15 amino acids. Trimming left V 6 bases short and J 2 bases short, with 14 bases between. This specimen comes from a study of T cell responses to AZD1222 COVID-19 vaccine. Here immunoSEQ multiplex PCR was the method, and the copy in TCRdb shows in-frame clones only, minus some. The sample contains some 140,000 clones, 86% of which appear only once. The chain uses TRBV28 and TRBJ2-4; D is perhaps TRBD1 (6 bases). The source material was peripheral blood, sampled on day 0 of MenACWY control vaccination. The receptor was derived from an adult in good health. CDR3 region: CASRIQGAPKNIQYF. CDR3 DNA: TGTGCCAGCAGGATACAGGGTGCCCCCAAAAACATTCAGTACTTC.